Reported below is one T cell receptor beta chain. Its antigen is as yet unknown. This CDR3 contains 15 residues. Germline V CDR1 and CDR2: SGDLS, YYNGEE. The V segment lost 0 bases and the J segment 6 bases; nucleotides outside the gene matches: 4. The source of the sample is a study of OX40 agonist ivuxolimab in advanced cancers. In the study overall: There were three patients with partial responses, one having hepatocellular carcinoma and two cutaneous melanoma. Study-wide findings and caveats: Antigen specificity of clonally expanded peripheral T cells was not established.

The repertoire was sequenced with immunoSEQ multiplex PCR; TCRdb's copy has only in-frame clones and lacks some. The sample holds 60,000 to 80,000 clones, 84% seen once. This chain uses TRBV9 with TRBJ1-2, with 11 positions matching TRBD1. Material: CD4+ or CD8+ T cells sorted from blood, obtained in a trial of the OX40 agonist ivuxolimab. This sequence was found in an adult with an advanced solid tumor such as melanoma, head and neck, liver or kidney cancer. CDR3 loop: CASSVAGTGGNGYTF. CDR3 in DNA: TGTGCCAGCAGCGTAGCCGGGACAGGGGGAAATGGCTACACCTTC.